These 10 T cell receptor beta chains originate from one sample sequenced in a study of blood T cell repertoires in COVID-19. Data came from immunoSEQ multiplex PCR; TCRdb stores just in-frame clones and leaves some out. In the table there are about 220,000 clones, more than 70% of which are singletons. Specimen: peripheral blood. The receptors stem from a woman older than 75 with acute or convalescent COVID-19.

The chain combines TRBV7-2 with TRBJ1-2, with 8 bases fitting TRBD1. The V segment lost 1 base and the J segment 6 bases; nucleotides outside the gene matches: 13. Germline V gene sequence: CDR1 SGHTA, CDR2 FQGNSA. The CDR3 is 17 residues long. Here the CDR3 DNA reads TGTGCCAGCAGCTTAGGCCCTTCGACAGGGGTAGGACATGGCTACACCTTC. As protein: CASSLGPSTGVGHGYTF.

This clone was observed a single time. The DNA of the CDR3 is TGTGCCAGCAGCGCACAGGGTTCGCCACCCCTCCACTTT. As protein: CASSAQGSPPLHF. The chain is built from TRBV9 and TRBJ1-6; TRBD1 is a possible D gene (6 bases). Germline V CDR1 and CDR2: SGDLS, YYNGEE. The CDR3 extends over 13 amino acids. V was pared by 3 bases and J by 11 bases, with 12 bases between.

The chain uses TRBV4-2 and TRBJ2-3, with D perhaps matching TRBD2 (6 bases). The CDR3 covers 16 residues. Germline CDR1 reads LGHNA; CDR2 reads YNFKEQ. Trimming cost V 0 bases and J 0 bases, with 10 bases left between them. In DNA, the CDR3 is TGTGCCAGCAGCCAAGATCGGGCGGGGAGCACAGATACGCAGTATTTT. Its translation: CASSQDRAGSTDTQYF.

This chain joins TRBV5-1 and TRBJ2-6, with 7 positions matching TRBD1. There are 16 residues in the CDR3. Germline-derived CDR1 and CDR2 are SGHRS and YFSETQ. J was trimmed by 2 bases and V by 7 bases; bases with no gene match: 9. CDR3 DNA sequence: TGCGCCAGCCGCGACAGGGTCGTCGCTGGGGCCAACGTCCTGACTTTC. Translated: CASRDRVVAGANVLTF. The full variable domain, with the rest looked up from reference TRBV5-1 and TRBJ2-6, is KAGVTQTPRYLIKTRGQQVTLSCSPISGHRSVSWYQQTPGQGLQFLFEYFSETQRNKGNFPGRFSGRQFSNSRSEMNVSTLELGDSALYLCASRDRVVAGANVLTFGAGSRLTVL.

The sample holds a few counts of this clone. This chain connects TRBV12-5 to TRBJ1-2, with TRBD1 matching over 7 bases. The CDR3 covers 16 residues. Per germline, CDR1 LGHNT and CDR2 FRNRAP. The J segment lost 0 bases and the V segment lost 3 bases, leaving 7 bases of the junction unmatched. In nucleotides, the CDR3 is TGTGCTAGTGGTTTTGGGGACAGTAGGGCTAACTATGGCTACACCTTC. Its protein product is CASGFGDSRANYGYTF.

The rearrangement joins TRBV10-2 to TRBJ2-7; D gene unclear. The CDR3 length is 14 residues. Germline V lookup: CDR1 WSHSY, CDR2 SAAADI. Trimming stripped 6 bases from V and 6 bases from J, with 18 bases between. CDR3 DNA sequence: TGCGCCAGCAGCCTGACTGTGAATCCGGGCGAGCAGTACTTC. Translated, it gives CASSLTVNPGEQYF.

This clone came up once. The gene calls are TRBV5-8 and TRBJ2-5, with D tentatively TRBD1 (6 bases). The CDR3 runs 14 residues. Trimming took off 2 bases at V and 1 base at J, with 9 bases between the two ends. The germline V gene has CDR1 SGHTS and CDR2 YDEGEE. The CDR3 DNA follows: TGTGCCAGCAGCTTACTACAGGGCCAAGAGACCCAGTACTTC. It translates to CASSLLQGQETQYF.

The rearrangement links TRBV19 to TRBJ2-1; TRBD2 matches at 9 bases. The V gene's germline CDR1 is LNHDA and CDR2 SQIVND (reference sequence). V was clipped by 5 bases and J by 8 bases; unmatched bases: 10. CDR3 size: 15 residues. The CDR3 sequence is CASSRVRGGLDEQFF. The CDR3 DNA follows: TGTGCCAGTAGTCGGGTGCGGGGGGGGCTCGATGAGCAGTTCTTC.

This rearrangement joins TRBV27 to TRBJ1-6; D possibly corresponds to TRBD1 (5 bases). V lost 4 bases to trimming and J lost 14 bases, with 18 bases between them. The CDR3 is 14 residues long. From germline, CDR1 is MNHEY and CDR2 SMNVEV (reference sequence). CDR3 in amino acids: CASSSRQPPFSLHF. CDR3 sequence (DNA): TGTGCCAGCAGTTCCCGACAGCCTCCCTTTTCCCTCCACTTT.

This chain joins TRBV11-2 and TRBJ1-3, with D possibly TRBD1 on 5 matching bases. Germline V CDR1 and CDR2: SGHAT, FQNNGV. The CDR3 length is 14 residues. The ends were cut back, 8 bases at V and 2 bases at J, with 13 bases in the middle. The CDR3, as DNA: TGTGCCAGCGCTACAGGATGGGCTGGAAACACCATATATTTT. Amino acid sequence: CASATGWAGNTIYF.